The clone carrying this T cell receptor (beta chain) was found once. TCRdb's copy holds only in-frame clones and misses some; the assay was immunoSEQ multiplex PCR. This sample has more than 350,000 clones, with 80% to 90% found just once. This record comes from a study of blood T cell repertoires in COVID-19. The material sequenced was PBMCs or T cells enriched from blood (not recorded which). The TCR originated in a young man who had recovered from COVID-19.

The CDR3 is CASSLGGEATNEKLFF. In nucleotides, the CDR3 is TGTGCCAGCAGCTTGGGGGGCGAGGCGACTAATGAAAAACTGTTTTTT. V and J are TRBV5-4 and TRBJ1-4; the D gene is possibly TRBD1 (5 bases). V gave up 0 bases and J gave up 2 bases, with 11 bases separating them. This CDR3 is built from 16 residues. CDR1 and CDR2 from the germline V gene are SGHNT and YYREEE (reference sequence). Based on the CDR3 plus reference TRBV5-4 and TRBJ1-4, the full variable domain is ETGVTQSPTHLIKTRGQQVTLRCSSQSGHNTVSWYQQALGQGPQFIFQYYREEENGRGNFPPRFSGLQFPNYSSELNVNALELDDSALYLCASSLGGEATNEKLFFGSGTQLSVL.